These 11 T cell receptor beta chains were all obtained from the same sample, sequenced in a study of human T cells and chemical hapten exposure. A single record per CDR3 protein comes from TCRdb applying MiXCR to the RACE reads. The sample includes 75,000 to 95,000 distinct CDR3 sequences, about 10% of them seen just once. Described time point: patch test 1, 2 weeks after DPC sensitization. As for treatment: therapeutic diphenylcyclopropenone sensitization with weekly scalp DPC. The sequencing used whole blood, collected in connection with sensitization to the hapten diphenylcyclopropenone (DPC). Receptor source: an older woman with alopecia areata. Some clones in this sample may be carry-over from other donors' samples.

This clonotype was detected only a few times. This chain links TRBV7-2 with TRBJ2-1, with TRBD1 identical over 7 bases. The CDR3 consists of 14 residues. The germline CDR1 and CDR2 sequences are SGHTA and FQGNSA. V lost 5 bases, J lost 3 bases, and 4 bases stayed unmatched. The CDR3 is CASSRQGVYNEQFF. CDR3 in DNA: TGTGCCAGCAGCCGACAGGGCGTCTACAATGAGCAGTTCTTC.

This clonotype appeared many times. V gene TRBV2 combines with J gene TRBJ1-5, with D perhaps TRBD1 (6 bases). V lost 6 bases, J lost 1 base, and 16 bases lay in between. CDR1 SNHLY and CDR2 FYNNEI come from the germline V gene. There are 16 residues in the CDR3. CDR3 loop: CASSPLRDTSNQPQHF. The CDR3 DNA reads TGTGCCAGCAGCCCCTTAAGGGACACAAGCAATCAGCCCCAGCATTTT.

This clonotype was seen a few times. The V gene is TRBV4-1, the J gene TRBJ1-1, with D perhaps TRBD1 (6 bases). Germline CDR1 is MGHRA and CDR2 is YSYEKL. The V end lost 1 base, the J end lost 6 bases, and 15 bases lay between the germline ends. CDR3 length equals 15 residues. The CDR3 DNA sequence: TGCGCCAGCAGCCAAGCAGCTACAGGGATCCCTGAAGCTTTCTTT. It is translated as CASSQAATGIPEAFF.

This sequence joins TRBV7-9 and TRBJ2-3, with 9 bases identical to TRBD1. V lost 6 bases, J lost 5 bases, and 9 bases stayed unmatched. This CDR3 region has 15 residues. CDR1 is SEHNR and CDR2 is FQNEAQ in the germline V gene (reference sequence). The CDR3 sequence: CASRPDRGREDTQYF. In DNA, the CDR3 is TGTGCCAGCAGGCCAGACAGGGGGAGAGAAGATACGCAGTATTTT.

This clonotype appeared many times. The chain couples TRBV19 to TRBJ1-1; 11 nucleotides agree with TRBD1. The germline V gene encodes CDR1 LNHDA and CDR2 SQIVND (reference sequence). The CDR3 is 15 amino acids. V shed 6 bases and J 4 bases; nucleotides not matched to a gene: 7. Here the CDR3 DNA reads TGTGCCAGTAGGGCCGGACAGGGGGCGATCACTGAAGCTTTCTTT. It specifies CASRAGQGAITEAFF.

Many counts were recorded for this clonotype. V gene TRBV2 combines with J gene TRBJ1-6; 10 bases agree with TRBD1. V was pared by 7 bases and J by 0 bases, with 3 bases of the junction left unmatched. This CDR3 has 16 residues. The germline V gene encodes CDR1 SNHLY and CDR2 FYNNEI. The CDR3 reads CASTGQGSSYNSPLHF. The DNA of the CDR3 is TGTGCCAGCACGGGACAGGGGAGCTCCTATAATTCACCCCTCCACTTT.

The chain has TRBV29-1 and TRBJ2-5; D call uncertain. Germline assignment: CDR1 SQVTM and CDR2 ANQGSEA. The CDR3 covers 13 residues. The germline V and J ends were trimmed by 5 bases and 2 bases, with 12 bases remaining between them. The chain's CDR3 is CSVSGSTQETQYF. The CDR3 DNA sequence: TGCAGCGTTTCGGGCAGCACTCAAGAGACCCAGTACTTC.

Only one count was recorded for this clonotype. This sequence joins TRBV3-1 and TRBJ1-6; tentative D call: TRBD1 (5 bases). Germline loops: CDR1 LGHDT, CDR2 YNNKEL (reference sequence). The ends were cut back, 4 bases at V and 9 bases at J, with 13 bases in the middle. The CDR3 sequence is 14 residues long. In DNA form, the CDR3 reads TGTGCCAGCAGCCCCCAGGGCGGTACTTCACCCCTCCACTTT. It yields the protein CASSPQGGTSPLHF.

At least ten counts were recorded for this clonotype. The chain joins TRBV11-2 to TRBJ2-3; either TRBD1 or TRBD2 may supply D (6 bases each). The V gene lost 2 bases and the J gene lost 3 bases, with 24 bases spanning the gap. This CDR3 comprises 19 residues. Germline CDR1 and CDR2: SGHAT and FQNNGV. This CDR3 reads CASSLRRHLGGPTTDTQYF. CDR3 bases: TGTGCCAGCAGCTTAAGACGGCACCTCGGGGGCCCAACGACAGATACGCAGTATTTT. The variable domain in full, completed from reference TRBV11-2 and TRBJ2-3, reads EAGVAQSPRYKIIEKRQSVAFWCNPISGHATLYWYQQILGQGPKLLIQFQNNGVVDDSQLPKDRFSAERLKGVDSTLKIQPAKLEDSAVYLCASSLRRHLGGPTTDTQYFGPGTRLTVL.

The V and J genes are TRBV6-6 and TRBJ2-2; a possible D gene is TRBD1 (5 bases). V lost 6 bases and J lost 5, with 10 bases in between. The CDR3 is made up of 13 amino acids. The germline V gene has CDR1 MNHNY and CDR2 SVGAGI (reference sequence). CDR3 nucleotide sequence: TGTGCCAGCAGCCAAGACAGTACCGGGGAGCTGTTTTTT. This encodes CASSQDSTGELFF.

The DNA for the CDR3 is TGTGCCACCAGCAGTCTGGACGTTAACACTGAAGCTTTCTTT. Protein product: CATSSLDVNTEAFF. This chain uses TRBV15 with TRBJ1-1; D remains unclear. CDR1 is LNHNV and CDR2 is YYDKDF in the germline V gene (reference sequence). CDR3 length equals 14 residues. Trimming shortened V by 3 bases and J by 2 bases, and 10 bases separated the two germline ends.